The present entry profiles one T cell receptor (beta chain) with its context. Its antigen is not known. This specimen comes from a study of T cell responses to AZD1222 COVID-19 vaccine. General study points: Donors in the cohort were predominantly white British and more often female, and clonal diversity was possibly underestimated. Once two AZD1222 doses were given, Spike-specific TCR breadth and depth went up.

Germline values: CDR1 LNHDA, CDR2 SQIVND (reference sequence). This CDR3 contains 16 residues. The V and J ends lost 9 bases and 0 bases respectively, with 18 bases between them. Repertoires were generated with immunoSEQ multiplex PCR, while TCRdb's copy carries only in-frame clones and drops some. This table holds approximately 100,000 clones, more than 70% found once. V is TRBV19 and J is TRBJ1-5, with D possibly being TRBD1 (5 bases). This TCR was sampled from an adult in good health. This material consisted of peripheral blood, taken on day 0 of AZD1222 vaccination. The CDR3 sequence is CASRDGLRYSNQPQHF. The CDR3 nucleotides read TGTGCCAGCCGGGACGGCCTTCGATATAGCAATCAGCCCCAGCATTTT. The full variable domain, completed using reference TRBV19 and TRBJ1-5, is DGGITQSPKYLFRKEGQNVTLSCEQNLNHDAMYWYRQDPGQGLRLIYYSQIVNDFQKGDIAEGYSVSREKKESFPLTVTSAQKNPTAFYLCASRDGLRYSNQPQHFGDGTRLSIL.